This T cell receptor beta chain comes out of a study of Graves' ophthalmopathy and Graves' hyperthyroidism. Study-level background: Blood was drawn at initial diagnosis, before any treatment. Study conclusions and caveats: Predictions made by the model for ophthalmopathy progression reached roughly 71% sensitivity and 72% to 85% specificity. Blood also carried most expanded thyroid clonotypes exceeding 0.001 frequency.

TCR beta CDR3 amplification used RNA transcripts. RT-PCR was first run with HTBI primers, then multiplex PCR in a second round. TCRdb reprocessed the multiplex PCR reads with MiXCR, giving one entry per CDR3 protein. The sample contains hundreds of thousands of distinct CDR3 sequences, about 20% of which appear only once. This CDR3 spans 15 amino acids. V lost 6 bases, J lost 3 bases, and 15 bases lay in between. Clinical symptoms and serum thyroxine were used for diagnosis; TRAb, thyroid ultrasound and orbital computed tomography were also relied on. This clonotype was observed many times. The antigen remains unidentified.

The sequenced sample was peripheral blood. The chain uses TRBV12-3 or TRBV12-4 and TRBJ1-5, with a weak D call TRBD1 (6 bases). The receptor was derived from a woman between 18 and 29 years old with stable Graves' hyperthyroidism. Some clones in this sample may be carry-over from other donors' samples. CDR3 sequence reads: CASSLRGAPNQPQHF. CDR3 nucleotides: TGTGCCAGCAGCCTAAGGGGGGCCCCCAATCAGCCCCAGCATTTT.